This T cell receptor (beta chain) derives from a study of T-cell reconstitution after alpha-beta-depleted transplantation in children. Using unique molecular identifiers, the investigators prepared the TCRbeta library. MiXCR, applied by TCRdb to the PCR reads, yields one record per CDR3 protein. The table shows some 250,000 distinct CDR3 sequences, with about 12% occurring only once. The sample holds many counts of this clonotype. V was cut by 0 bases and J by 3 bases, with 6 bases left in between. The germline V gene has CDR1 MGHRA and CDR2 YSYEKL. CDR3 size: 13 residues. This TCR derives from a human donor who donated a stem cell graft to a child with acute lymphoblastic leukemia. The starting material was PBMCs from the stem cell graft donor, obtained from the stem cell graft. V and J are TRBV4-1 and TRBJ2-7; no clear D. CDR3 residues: CASSQDKHYEQYF. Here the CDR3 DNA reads TGCGCCAGCAGCCAAGATAAACACTACGAGCAGTACTTC.